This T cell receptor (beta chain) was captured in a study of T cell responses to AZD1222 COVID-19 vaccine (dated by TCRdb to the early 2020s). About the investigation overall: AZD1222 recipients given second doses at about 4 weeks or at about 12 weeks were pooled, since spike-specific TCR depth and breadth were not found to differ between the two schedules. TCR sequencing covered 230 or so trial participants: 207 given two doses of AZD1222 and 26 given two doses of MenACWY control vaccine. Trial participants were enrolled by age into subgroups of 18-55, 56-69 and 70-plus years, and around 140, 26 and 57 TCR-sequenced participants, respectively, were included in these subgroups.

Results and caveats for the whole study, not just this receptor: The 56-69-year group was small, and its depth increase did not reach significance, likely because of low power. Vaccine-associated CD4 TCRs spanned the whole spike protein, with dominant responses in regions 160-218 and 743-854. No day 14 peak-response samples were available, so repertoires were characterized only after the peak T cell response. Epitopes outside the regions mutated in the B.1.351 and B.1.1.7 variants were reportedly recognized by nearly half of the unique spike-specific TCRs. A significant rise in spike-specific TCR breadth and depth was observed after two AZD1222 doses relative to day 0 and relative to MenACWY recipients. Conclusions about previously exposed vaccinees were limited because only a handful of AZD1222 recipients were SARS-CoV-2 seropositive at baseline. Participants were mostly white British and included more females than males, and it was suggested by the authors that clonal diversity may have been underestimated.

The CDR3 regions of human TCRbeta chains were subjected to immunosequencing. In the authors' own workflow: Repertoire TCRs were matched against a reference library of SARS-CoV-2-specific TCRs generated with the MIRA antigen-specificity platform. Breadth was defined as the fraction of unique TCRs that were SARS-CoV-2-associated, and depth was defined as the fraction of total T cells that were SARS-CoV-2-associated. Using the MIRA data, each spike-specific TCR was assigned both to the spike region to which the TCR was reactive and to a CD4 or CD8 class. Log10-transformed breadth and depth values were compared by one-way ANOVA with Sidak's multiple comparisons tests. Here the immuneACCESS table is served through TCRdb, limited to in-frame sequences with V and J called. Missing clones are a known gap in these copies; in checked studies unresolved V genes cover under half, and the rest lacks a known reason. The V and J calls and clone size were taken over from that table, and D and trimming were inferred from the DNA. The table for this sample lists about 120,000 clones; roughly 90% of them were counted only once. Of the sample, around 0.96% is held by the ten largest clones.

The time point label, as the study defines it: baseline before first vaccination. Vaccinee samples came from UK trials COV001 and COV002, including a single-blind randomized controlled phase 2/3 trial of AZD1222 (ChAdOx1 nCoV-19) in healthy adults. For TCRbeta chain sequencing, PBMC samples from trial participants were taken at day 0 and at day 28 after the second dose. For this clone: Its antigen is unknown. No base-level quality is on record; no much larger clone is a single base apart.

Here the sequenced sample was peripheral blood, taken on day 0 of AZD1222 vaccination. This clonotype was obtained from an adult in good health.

The CDR3 corresponds to CSVEARSGYNQPQHF. The DNA sequence follows: TGCAGCGTTGAAGCCCGGTCAGGCTACAATCAGCCCCAGCATTTT. The chain is encoded by TRBV29-1 joined to TRBJ1-5; a confident D gene designation cannot be given. CDR1 and CDR2, per the germline V gene, are SQVTM and ANQGSEA. The CDR3 spans 15 residues, from the cysteine through the phenylalanine. Left in the record is the CDR3 DNA by itself, 45 bases read in frame from the first base. V and J are truncated by 1 base and 3 bases respectively, leaving an intervening sequence of 13 bases.